These 8 T cell receptor beta chains share one sample of origin, sequenced in a study of blood T cell repertoires in COVID-19. Method: immunoSEQ multiplex PCR; TCRdb's copy keeps in-frame clones and lacks some. There are about 100,000 clones in the sample; about 90% occur only once, and about 4.6% lies in the top ten. The specimen was peripheral blood. Source of these receptors: a human donor in a cohort sampled during active COVID-19.

The J gene is TRBJ1-5, the V gene TRBV28, with 7 bases identical to TRBD1. With V trimmed by 5 bases and J by 4 bases, 14 bases remained unmatched. The CDR3 extends over 17 amino acids. Germline V lookup: CDR1 MDHEN, CDR2 SYDVKM. CDR3 sequence: CASSRGLSFAGNQPQHF. The CDR3 coding sequence is TGTGCCAGCAGTAGGGGGCTCAGCTTTGCGGGTAATCAGCCCCAGCATTTT. The full variable domain, with the rest looked up from reference TRBV28 and TRBJ1-5, is DVKVTQSSRYLVKRTGEKVFLECVQDMDHENMFWYRQDPGLGLRLIYFSYDVKMKEKGDIPEGYSVSREKKERFSLILESASTNQTSMYLCASSRGLSFAGNQPQHFGDGTRLSIL.

This clone occurred once. This sequence joins TRBV6-5 and TRBJ1-2; no clear D gene. The CDR3 extends over 13 amino acids. Trimming took 8 bases from V and 1 from J, leaving 11 bases between them. From germline, CDR1 is MNHEY and CDR2 SVGAGI. The chain's CDR3 is CASGQPLNYGYTF. The DNA of the CDR3 is TGTGCCAGCGGGCAGCCGCTTAACTATGGCTACACCTTC.

The chain combines TRBV28 with TRBJ1-1, with D possibly matching TRBD1 (5 bases). CDR3 length equals 14 residues. Germline-derived CDR1 and CDR2 are MDHEN and SYDVKM. Trimming cost V 6 bases and J 5 bases, with 16 bases left between them. The CDR3 is CASSLGGGRTEAFF. CDR3 sequence (DNA): TGTGCCAGCAGCCTTGGGGGGGGTCGGACTGAAGCTTTCTTT.

The chain is built from TRBV27 and TRBJ2-1; 7 nucleotides match TRBD1. Losses at the gene ends were 6 bases for V and 7 bases for J; bases not matched to a gene: 15. The CDR3 has 16 residues. Germline V CDR1 and CDR2: MNHEY, SMNVEV (reference sequence). CDR3 region: CASRLRSQGVQNEQFF. The CDR3 DNA follows: TGTGCCAGCAGGTTACGAAGCCAGGGGGTCCAGAATGAGCAGTTCTTC.

The rearrangement joins TRBV15 to TRBJ2-7; 7 bases align to TRBD2. The germline CDR1 and CDR2 sequences are LNHNV and YYDKDF (reference sequence). Germline trimming cut 7 bases from V and 6 bases from J; bases unmatched to any gene: 12. This CDR3 is built from 14 residues. DNA for the CDR3: TGTGCCACCACCCTTGGGACTATGGCCTCCGAGCAGTACTTC. As protein: CATTLGTMASEQYF.

The chain recombines TRBV6-5 with TRBJ1-5, with D unresolved. V lost 2 bases, J lost 5 bases, and 7 bases lay in between. Germline lookup yields CDR1 MNHEY and CDR2 SVGAGI. This CDR3 spans 13 amino acids. This CDR3 is CASSYSGDQPQHF. In DNA form, the CDR3 reads TGTGCCAGCAGTTACAGCGGGGATCAGCCCCAGCATTTT.

CDR3 bases: TGTGCCAGCAGCTTACCCAACGACAGGTACACAGATACGCAGTATTTT. Encoded protein: CASSLPNDRYTDTQYF. The chain combines TRBV5-6 with TRBJ2-3; D possibly corresponds to TRBD1 (6 bases). The germline V gene encodes CDR1 SGHDT and CDR2 YYEEEE. The CDR3 is made up of 16 amino acids. Trimming shortened V by 2 bases and J by 2 bases, and 15 bases separated the two germline ends.

The rearrangement links TRBV5-4 to TRBJ1-2, with 8 bases matching TRBD1. This CDR3 comprises 14 residues. V lost 4 bases and J lost 4; bases outside the gene matches: 6. Germline lookup yields CDR1 SGHNT and CDR2 YYREEE (reference sequence). In DNA form, the CDR3 reads TGTGCCAGCAGCCGGACAGGGAACAGCTATGGCTACACCTTC. The encoded protein is CASSRTGNSYGYTF.